This T cell receptor (beta chain) was identified during a study of blood T cell repertoires in COVID-19 (dated by TCRdb to 2020 to 2022). For the study in its entirety: The collaborator samples originated in the United States, Italy and Spain and spanned the acute and convalescent phases of COVID-19. The prospective study material was composed of cDNA or gDNA derived from T cells, B-cell-depleted T cells, or PBMCs. The dataset comprised deeply sampled blood TCRbeta repertoires from subjects exposed to, actively infected with, or recovered from COVID-19. The repertoires were released in a freely available public database meant as a resource for research on the immune response to SARS-CoV-2. Samples were obtained from the ongoing ImmuneRACE study (first 160 participants) and from roughly 1,300 subjects provided by 6 global collaborators. Sample metadata almost always included a de-identified subject ID, COVID-19 status, age in years and sex. Where available, HLA class I and class II types were obtained from metadata supplied by the sample provider rather than from assay-based typing. Overall results and qualifications from the work: Clinical and demographic metadata were provided uncurated, with the amount varying by source and participant.

This clone appeared a few times. Its antigen is unknown. Nothing much larger sits one base from this clone, and base qualities are not available. Looking up the germline V gene (reference sequence) yields CDR1 MNHNY and CDR2 SVGAGI. From the cysteine up to the phenylalanine, the CDR3 has a length of 15 residues. Only the CDR3 part of the read is kept: 45 bases, read in frame from the first base. For this chain, trimming is 4 bases at the V end and 2 bases at the J end, and the number of junction bases without a gene match is 4. The immunoSEQ Assay, a bias-controlled multiplex PCR, was used to amplify TCRbeta CDR3 regions from genomic DNA. The authors processed their data as follows. The number of nucleated cells in each sample was estimated from the amplification of reference gene primers within the assay. To quantify the absolute abundance of each unique TCRbeta CDR3 rearrangement, sequence reads were collapsed and filtered. Productive Simpson clonality was computed per sample as the square root of Simpson's diversity index over productive rearrangements. The source is immuneACCESS, and TCRdb retained only in-frame sequences with V and J called. Part of the clones is not carried over; for the studies checked, unresolved V genes explain less than half of this, and the remainder is unexplained. That table gives V, J and clone size, and the DNA gave D and trimming. Across this sample there are about 140,000 clones, with approximately 82% seen only once. The ten top clones hold roughly 11% of the sample.

Samples from volunteer blood donors who had recovered from COVID-19 were contributed by a second Seattle source. Whole blood was collected in K2EDTA tubes by collaborating institutions according to the institutions' own protocols. For TCRbeta analysis, collaborator samples were shipped as frozen whole blood, as isolated PBMCs, or as DNA extracted from either sample type. The sequence was collected from a man aged 55 to 70 who had recovered from COVID-19. This sequence uses TRBV6-6 and TRBJ1-5; 8 central bases correspond to TRBD1. The specimen sequenced was peripheral blood. The CDR3 reads as follows: CASSSEQGGNQPQHF. The sequenced DNA: TGTGCCAGCAGTTCGGAACAGGGGGGCAATCAGCCCCAGCATTTT.